This T cell receptor beta chain was profiled in a study of T-cell memory formation after mild COVID-19. There are 16 residues in the CDR3. V was trimmed by 6 bases and J by 5 bases, leaving 22 bases between them. Germline V gene sequence: CDR1 SGHTA, CDR2 FQGNSA. TCRdb recomputed calls from the 5' RACE reads with MiXCR, one row per CDR3 protein. The table records under 200,000 distinct CDR3 sequences, about a third of them present only once. This clonotype is a singleton in its sample. The sequenced sample was PBMCs or a T cell subset sorted from them (not recorded which). The V gene is TRBV7-2, the J gene TRBJ1-1; possibly TRBD1 for D (5 bases). The clonotype was recovered from an adult woman who had mild COVID-19 (a few samples of this study predate the infection). Cell type and time point are not known. CDR3 sequence: CASRVLGIKRGTEAFF. As DNA, the CDR3 is TGTGCCAGCAGAGTCTTGGGGATAAAACGGGGGACTGAAGCTTTCTTT.